Below are 27 T cell receptor beta chains sequenced from a single sample in a study of identical twins (TCRdb year 2016). Library preparation employed 5' RACE. The instrument given in TCRdb is Illumina HiSeq 2000. TCRdb took the public reads, trimmed them with fastp at Q25, ran MiXCR for clone calling and kept in-frame beta chains. Records with the same CDR3 protein are collapsed into one entry carrying the most frequent genes and DNA. Across this sample there are around 370,000 distinct CDR3 sequences, with approximately 8.8% seen only once. Over 7% of the sample belongs to the ten largest clones. The material sequenced was naive T cells sorted from blood. What the cell subset or site label conveys for this sample: cells isolated with a human naive T-cell isolation kit. The origin of the receptors is a woman aged 50 to 65 in good health.

A word on this clonotype: The junction differs from germline at one of its ends, possibly a read error. This chain connects TRBV7-8 to TRBJ1-1, with D possibly being TRBD1 (6 bases). Germline V gene lookup returns CDR1 SGHVS and CDR2 FQNEAQ. The CDR3 sequence is 15 residues long. The CDR3: CASSLGHFENPEAFF. CDR3 nucleotide sequence: TGTGCCAGCAGCTTGGGACACTTTGAGAACCCTGAAGCTTTCTTT.

The sample holds many counts of this clonotype. The gene calls are TRBV3-1 and TRBJ2-1; D not certain. The V end was cut by 4 bases, the J end by 13 bases, with 14 bases between. The V gene's germline CDR1 is LGHDT and CDR2 YNNKEL (reference sequence). The length of the CDR3 is 12 residues. CDR3 loop: CASSPGPNEQFF. The DNA of the CDR3 is TGTGCCAGCAGCCCCGGACCGAACGAACAGTTCTTC.

This clonotype was counted at least ten times. This chain links TRBV20-1 with TRBJ2-1; TRBD2 aligns across 10 bases. Losses at the gene ends were 2 bases for V and 2 bases for J; bases not matched to a gene: 3. CDR3 size: 15 residues. Germline CDR1 DFQATT, CDR2 SNEGSKA (reference sequence). CDR3 protein: CSARPLAGAYNEQFF. The CDR3 nucleotides are TGCAGTGCTAGACCCCTAGCGGGAGCCTACAATGAGCAGTTCTTC.

This clonotype appeared many times. This chain links TRBV19 with TRBJ1-1; D uncertain. Germline V gives CDR1 LNHDA, CDR2 SQIVND (reference sequence). The CDR3 runs to 13 residues. The germline V and J ends were trimmed by 2 bases and 2 bases, with 6 bases remaining between them. The DNA for the CDR3 is TGTGCCAGTAGTATATCCAGTAACACTGAAGCTTTCTTT. Amino acid sequence: CASSISSNTEAFF. Complete variable domain (other parts from reference TRBV19 and TRBJ1-1): DGGITQSPKYLFRKEGQNVTLSCEQNLNHDAMYWYRQDPGQGLRLIYYSQIVNDFQKGDIAEGYSVSREKKESFPLTVTSAQKNPTAFYLCASSISSNTEAFFGQGTRLTVV.

This clonotype was seen repeatedly, ten times or more. The chain is built from TRBV29-1 and TRBJ2-7; weak D call: TRBD2 (7 bases). The CDR3 covers 13 residues. The V end lost 7 bases, the J end lost 0 bases, and 13 bases lay between the germline ends. CDR1 is SQVTM and CDR2 is ANQGSEA in the germline V gene. CDR3 DNA sequence: TGCAGCGGCGGGGGAGGGGGCTCCTACGAGCAGTACTTC. The encoded protein is CSGGGGGSYEQYF.

There are many counts of this clonotype. The CDR3 region is CASSLGGRSTGNEQFF. The DNA for the CDR3 is TGCGCCAGCAGCCTGGGGGGCAGGTCTACCGGGAATGAGCAGTTCTTC. This rearrangement joins TRBV5-1 to TRBJ2-1, with D perhaps being TRBD1 or TRBD2 (6 bases each). CDR3 length: 16 amino acids. The germline V gene has CDR1 SGHRS and CDR2 YFSETQ. The V end lost 4 bases, the J end lost 7 bases, and 21 bases lay between the germline ends.

In this sample, this clonotype turned up once. One end of the junction is discordant with germline, which a read error may explain. The chain employs TRBV7-8 and TRBJ2-5, with a weak D call TRBD1 (7 bases). Germline CDR1 SGHVS, CDR2 FQNEAQ. This CDR3 is 16 amino acids long. The CDR3 reads CPSSFRRGLRQETQYF. The DNA of the CDR3 is TGTCCCAGCAGCTTCCGGAGGGGGCTCCGACAAGAGACCCAGTACTTC.

There are many counts of this clonotype. The chain employs TRBV5-1 and TRBJ2-1; no firm D call. This CDR3 region has 17 residues. Per germline, CDR1 SGHRS and CDR2 YFSETQ. Trimming removed 2 bases at V and 2 bases at J, with 17 bases between. The chain's CDR3 is CASSFSWSTLPYNEQFF. The CDR3 DNA reads as TGCGCCAGCAGCTTCTCCTGGTCCACGCTCCCCTACAATGAGCAGTTCTTC.

V gene TRBV27 combines with J gene TRBJ2-3; D is perhaps TRBD2 (6 bases). Trimming removed 6 bases at V and 2 bases at J, with 15 bases between. The germline V gene has CDR1 MNHEY and CDR2 SMNVEV (reference sequence). This CDR3 is 15 amino acids long. The CDR3 is CASRLGRGATDTQYF. The DNA of the CDR3 is TGTGCCAGCAGGCTGGGGCGGGGAGCCACAGATACGCAGTATTTT.

This clonotype was observed a handful of times. The chain joins TRBV7-9 to TRBJ2-1; 9 nucleotides line up with TRBD2. Germline V gives CDR1 SEHNR, CDR2 FQNEAQ (reference sequence). The CDR3 has 20 amino acids. V trimming: 4 bases; J trimming: 1 base; junction bases outside the gene matches: 17. The CDR3 reads CASSSSRLRASGVSYNEQFF. In nucleotides, the CDR3 is TGTGCCAGCAGCTCCAGCCGCCTCCGGGCTAGCGGGGTGTCCTACAATGAGCAGTTCTTC.

This clonotype was seen at least ten times. The J gene is TRBJ1-1, the V gene TRBV29-1; D perhaps matches TRBD1 (6 bases). In germline, CDR1 is SQVTM, CDR2 ANQGSEA. The V gene lost 2 bases and the J gene lost 4 bases, with 14 bases spanning the gap. The CDR3 is made up of 14 amino acids. Written as DNA, the CDR3 is TGCAGCGTTGAATGGGGGGCCTCGAGCACTGAAGCTTTCTTT. It is translated as CSVEWGASSTEAFF.

In its sample, this clonotype was seen a few times. V usage is TRBV10-3 and J usage is TRBJ2-7, with 14 positions matching TRBD2. J was trimmed by 6 bases and V by 4 bases; bases with no gene match: 5. The CDR3 consists of 15 residues. CDR1 is ENHRY and CDR2 is SYGVKD in the germline V gene. The CDR3 region is CAISGGLAGASEQYF. In nucleotides, the CDR3 is TGTGCCATCAGTGGGGGACTAGCGGGAGCAAGCGAGCAGTACTTC.

This chain links TRBV5-1 with TRBJ2-3; 10 bases line up with TRBD2. After removal of 7 bases from V and 2 bases from J, the junction contained 7 bases not matched to a gene. This CDR3 contains 15 residues. The germline V gene has CDR1 SGHRS and CDR2 YFSETQ. CDR3: CASRKLAGYTDTQYF. The CDR3 bases are TGCGCCAGCCGAAAACTAGCGGGGTACACAGATACGCAGTATTTT.

At least ten counts were recorded for this clonotype. The chain uses TRBV3-1 and TRBJ2-7, with D hard to call. The ends were cut back, 2 bases at V and 4 bases at J, with 9 bases in the middle. Germline CDR1 LGHDT, CDR2 YNNKEL (reference sequence). This CDR3 has 13 amino acids. As DNA, the CDR3 is TGTGCCAGCAGCCAAACATTTACATACGAGCAGTACTTC. Translating it yields CASSQTFTYEQYF.

This clonotype has a count of ten or more. This rearrangement joins TRBV7-3 to TRBJ2-1, with D hard to call. V was trimmed by 5 bases and J by 5 bases, leaving 13 bases between them. CDR1 and CDR2 (germline): SGHTA, FQGTGA. The CDR3 is 14 residues long. The CDR3 here is CASSLGRLNNEQFF. The CDR3, as DNA: TGTGCCAGCAGCCTGGGAAGGTTGAACAATGAGCAGTTCTTC.

This clonotype was counted only a few times. The rearrangement uses TRBV6-5 and TRBJ2-3; TRBD2 might be the D (6 bases). The germline gives CDR1 MNHEY, CDR2 SVGAGI. Trimming removed 5 bases at V and 2 bases at J, with 17 bases between. The CDR3 is made up of 16 amino acids. For the CDR3, the DNA is TGTGCCAGCAGTGACCATTGGCGGGGAAACACAGATACGCAGTATTTT. Translated, it gives CASSDHWRGNTDTQYF.

The table lists this clonotype with a few counts. One junction end disagrees with the germline gene, perhaps due to a read error. The chain combines TRBV13 with TRBJ1-3, with a tentative D call TRBD1 (6 bases). Germline-derived CDR1 and CDR2 are PRHDT and FYEKMQ (reference sequence). CDR3 length: 18 residues. This CDR3 reads CASSSNWGGQISGNTIHF. CDR3 DNA sequence: TGTGCCAGCAGCTCTAATTGGGGCGGACAGATCTCTGGAAACACCATACATTTT. The full variable domain, its missing parts supplied by reference TRBV13 and TRBJ1-3, is AAGVIQSPRHLIKEKRETATLKCYPIPRHDTVYWYQQGPGQDPQFLISFYEKMQSDKGSIPDRFSAQQFSDYHSELNMSSLELGDSALYFCASSSNWGGQISGNTIHFGEGSWLTVV.

This clonotype was picked up many times. This sequence joins TRBV12-3 or TRBV12-4 and TRBJ2-5, with 8 bases fitting TRBD2. V dropped 5 bases and J dropped 1; count of bases not matched to a gene: 9. The CDR3 extends over 16 amino acids. CDR3 loop: CASSPLLADLQETQYF. The CDR3 coding sequence is TGTGCCAGCAGTCCTTTACTAGCGGACCTCCAAGAGACCCAGTACTTC.

This clonotype was observed at least ten times. The rearrangement links TRBV4-1 to TRBJ2-1, with 8 bases matching TRBD2. The CDR3 sequence is 17 residues long. With V trimmed by 4 bases and J by 0 bases, 8 bases remained unmatched. Germline CDR1 MGHRA, CDR2 YSYEKL. CDR3 amino acids: CASSPALAGRSYNEQFF. DNA for the CDR3: TGCGCCAGCAGCCCAGCGTTAGCGGGGCGCTCCTACAATGAGCAGTTCTTC.

This clonotype was seen repeatedly, ten times or more. The gene calls are TRBV11-1 and TRBJ2-1, with D unresolved. Per the germline V gene, CDR1 is SGHAT and CDR2 is FQDESV (reference sequence). The CDR3 runs to 12 residues. The V and J ends lost 4 bases and 6 bases respectively, with 7 bases between them. The CDR3 nucleotides read TGTGCCAGCAGCTGGGCAGTCAATGAGCAGTTCTTC. As protein: CASSWAVNEQFF.

The V and J genes are TRBV4-1 and TRBJ2-2; D gene unclear. There are 15 residues in the CDR3. Per the germline V gene, CDR1 is MGHRA and CDR2 is YSYEKL. The V gene lost 4 bases and the J gene lost 0 bases, with 9 bases spanning the gap. The CDR3 spells CASSLRTANTGELFF. Here the CDR3 DNA reads TGCGCCAGCAGCCTCCGGACGGCGAACACCGGGGAGCTGTTTTTT.

The chain carries TRBV25-1 and TRBJ2-7; D ambiguous. CDR1 MGHDK and CDR2 SYGVNS come from the germline V gene. V lost 5 bases and J lost 1, with 9 bases in between. The CDR3 is 13 residues long. The CDR3 DNA is TGTGCCAGCAGTCCCCCATCTTCCTACGAGCAGTACGTC. It encodes CASSPPSSYEQYV.

This clonotype was seen more than once but under ten times. CDR3 region: CASSRLAGSDTQYF. The CDR3 bases are TGTGCCAGCAGTCGACTAGCGGGATCAGATACGCAGTATTTT. V usage is TRBV11-3 and J usage is TRBJ2-3; TRBD2 matches at 11 bases. CDR3 length: 14 amino acids. Germline CDR1 SGHNT, CDR2 YENEEA. The ends lost 6 bases at V and 4 bases at J; junction bases unmatched: 3.

The sample holds a few counts of this clonotype. This CDR3 reads CSARAQGRETQYF. In DNA form, the CDR3 reads TGCAGTGCTAGAGCCCAAGGGCGAGAGACCCAGTACTTC. The V and J genes are TRBV20-1 and TRBJ2-5; D is undetermined. Per the germline V gene, CDR1 is DFQATT and CDR2 is SNEGSKA (reference sequence). The CDR3 totals 13 residues. Trimming left V 1 base short and J 4 bases short, with 10 bases between.

This clonotype was found many times. The gene calls are TRBV29-1 and TRBJ1-1, with D maybe TRBD1 (6 bases). CDR1 and CDR2 from the germline V gene are SQVTM and ANQGSEA. The CDR3 loop spans 13 amino acids. Trimming stripped 4 bases from V and 5 bases from J, with 14 bases between. The CDR3 DNA reads as TGCAGCGTTGTTCGCTACAGGGAGACTGAAGCTTTCTTT. Translated, it gives CSVVRYRETEAFF.

The CDR3 loop is CASSLVLAGSNEQFF. CDR3 DNA sequence: TGTGCCAGCAGCTTAGTTCTAGCGGGGTCCAATGAGCAGTTCTTC. The genes are TRBV11-2 and TRBJ2-1; 9 nucleotides line up with TRBD2. CDR1 SGHAT and CDR2 FQNNGV come from the germline V gene. The CDR3 totals 15 residues. J was trimmed by 6 bases and V by 1 base; bases with no gene match: 4.

This clonotype showed up many times. The chain uses TRBV7-2 and TRBJ2-5; D not resolved. The CDR3 loop spans 15 amino acids. Germline CDR1 SGHTA, CDR2 FQGNSA. V lost 5 bases to trimming and J lost 0 bases, with 13 bases between them. The CDR3 DNA sequence: TGTGCCAGCAGCCCAGGTGATCTGTACCAAGAGACCCAGTACTTC. It is translated as CASSPGDLYQETQYF. Filled out from reference TRBV7-2 and TRBJ2-5, the complete variable domain reads GAGVSQSPSNKVTEKGKDVELRCDPISGHTALYWYRQSLGQGLEFLIYFQGNSAPDKSGLPSDRFSAERTGGSVSTLTIQRTQQEDSAVYLCASSPGDLYQETQYFGPGTRLLVL.